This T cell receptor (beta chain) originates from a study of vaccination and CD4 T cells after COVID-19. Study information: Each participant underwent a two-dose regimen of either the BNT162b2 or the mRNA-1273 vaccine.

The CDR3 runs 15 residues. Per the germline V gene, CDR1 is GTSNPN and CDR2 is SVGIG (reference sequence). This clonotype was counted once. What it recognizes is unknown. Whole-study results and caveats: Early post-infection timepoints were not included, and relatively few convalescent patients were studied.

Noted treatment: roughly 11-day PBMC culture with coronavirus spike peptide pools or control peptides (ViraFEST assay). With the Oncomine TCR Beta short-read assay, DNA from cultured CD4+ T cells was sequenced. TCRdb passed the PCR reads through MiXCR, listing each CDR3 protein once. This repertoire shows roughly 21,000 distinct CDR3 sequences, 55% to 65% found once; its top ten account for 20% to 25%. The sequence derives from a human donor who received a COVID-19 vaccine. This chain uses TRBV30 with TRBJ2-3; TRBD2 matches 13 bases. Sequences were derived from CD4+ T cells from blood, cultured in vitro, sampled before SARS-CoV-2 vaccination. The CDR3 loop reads CGCGLAGETTDTQYF. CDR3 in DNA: TGTGGTTGCGGACTAGCGGGGGAGACCACAGATACGCAGTATTTT.